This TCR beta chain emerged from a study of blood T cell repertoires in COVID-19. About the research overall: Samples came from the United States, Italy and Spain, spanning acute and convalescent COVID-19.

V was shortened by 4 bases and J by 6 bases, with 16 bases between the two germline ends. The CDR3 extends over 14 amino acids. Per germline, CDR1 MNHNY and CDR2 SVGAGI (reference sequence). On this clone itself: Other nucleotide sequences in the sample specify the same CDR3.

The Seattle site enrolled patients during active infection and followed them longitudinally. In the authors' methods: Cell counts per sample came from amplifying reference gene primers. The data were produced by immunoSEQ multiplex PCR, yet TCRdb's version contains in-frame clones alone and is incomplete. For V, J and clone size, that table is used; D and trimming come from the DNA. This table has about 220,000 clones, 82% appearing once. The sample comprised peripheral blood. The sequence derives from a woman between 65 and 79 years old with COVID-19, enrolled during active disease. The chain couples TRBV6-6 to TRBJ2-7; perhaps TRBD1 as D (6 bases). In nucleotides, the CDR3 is TGTGCCAGCAGTTTGACAGGCGTCCTTGGCGAGCAGTACTTC. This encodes CASSLTGVLGEQYF.